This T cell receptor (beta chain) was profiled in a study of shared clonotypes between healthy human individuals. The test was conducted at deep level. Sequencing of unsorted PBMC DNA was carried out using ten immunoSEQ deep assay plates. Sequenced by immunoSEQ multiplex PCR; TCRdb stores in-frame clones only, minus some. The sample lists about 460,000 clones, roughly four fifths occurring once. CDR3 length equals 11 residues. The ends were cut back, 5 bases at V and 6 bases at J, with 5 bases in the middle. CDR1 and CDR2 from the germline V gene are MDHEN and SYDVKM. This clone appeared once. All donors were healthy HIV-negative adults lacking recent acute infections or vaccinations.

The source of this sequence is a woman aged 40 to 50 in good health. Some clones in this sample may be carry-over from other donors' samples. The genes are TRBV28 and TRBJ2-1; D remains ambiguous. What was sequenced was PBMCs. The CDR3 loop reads CASSEVNEQFF. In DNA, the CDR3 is TGTGCCAGCAGTGAGGTCAATGAGCAGTTCTTC.